Following are 8 T cell receptor beta chains from one sample sequenced in a study of control samples from healthy donors and cancer patients (dated by TCRdb to about 2020). Libraries were prepared through the immunoSEQ multiplex PCR assay. TCRdb's version of the immuneACCESS table is confined to in-frame rearrangements and falls short of the full clone set. An unresolved V gene accounts for under half of the shortfall where checked; the remainder is of unknown origin. For this sample the table gives about 94,000 clones, of which 75% to 95% were detected only once. Clones ranked in the top ten supply roughly 3.4% of the sample. Specimen: blood. The receptors were gathered from a young woman in good health.

This clone was recorded only once. The genes are TRBV9 and TRBJ1-3, with TRBD1 matching 8 bases. Germline trimming cut 8 bases from V and 0 bases from J; bases unmatched to any gene: 25. Germline lookup yields CDR1 SGDLS and CDR2 YYNGEE. The CDR3 extends over 21 amino acids. The CDR3 reads CARNPREFRDRSISSGNTIYF. The CDR3 DNA follows: TGTGCCAGGAACCCTAGGGAATTTCGGGACAGGTCGATTAGCTCTGGAAACACCATATATTTT.

This clone was seen a few times. This rearrangement joins TRBV19 to TRBJ1-5; tentative D call: TRBD1 (5 bases). V was clipped by 9 bases and J by 1 base, with 13 bases between them. From germline, CDR1 is LNHDA and CDR2 SQIVND (reference sequence). The CDR3 length is 14 residues. CDR3 bases: TGTGCCAGCAAGACAGTCCTAAGCAATCAGCCCCAGCATTTT. Amino acids: CASKTVLSNQPQHF.

The V and J genes are TRBV28 and TRBJ2-7; 7 bases agree with TRBD2. V lost 7 bases, J lost 2 bases, and 2 bases stayed unmatched. Looked up from germline, CDR1 is MDHEN and CDR2 is SYDVKM. This CDR3 comprises 12 residues. CDR3 sequence reads: CASKRDAYEQYF. CDR3 DNA: TGTGCCAGCAAGCGGGACGCCTACGAGCAGTACTTC.

The chain recombines TRBV10-3 with TRBJ2-7, with D possibly TRBD1 on 6 matching bases. The CDR3 length is 14 residues. V shed 0 bases and J shed 0 bases, with 6 bases lying between them. Germline lookup yields CDR1 ENHRY and CDR2 SYGVKD. The CDR3 bases are TGTGCCATCAGTGAGTCGGACAGCTCCTACGAGCAGTACTTC. This translates into CAISESDSSYEQYF.

The V gene is TRBV11-2, the J gene TRBJ1-2, with a weak D call TRBD1 (6 bases). The CDR3 is made up of 18 amino acids. Germline V gives CDR1 SGHAT, CDR2 FQNNGV. The V end was cut by 0 bases, the J end by 0 bases, with 17 bases between. CDR3 sequence reads: CASSLDLGARGANYGYTF. The DNA of the CDR3 is TGTGCCAGCAGCTTAGATTTGGGGGCGCGAGGAGCTAACTATGGCTACACCTTC. Full variable domain (remainder filled in from reference TRBV11-2 and TRBJ1-2): EAGVAQSPRYKIIEKRQSVAFWCNPISGHATLYWYQQILGQGPKLLIQFQNNGVVDDSQLPKDRFSAERLKGVDSTLKIQPAKLEDSAVYLCASSLDLGARGANYGYTFGSGTRLTVV.

Turning to this clone: The conserved final phenylalanine or tryptophan is absent from the CDR3, which likely points to a read error. Because the CDR3's place on the DNA is in doubt, the DNA is left out and the CDR3 is given as listed by TCRdb. J is TRBJ1-1 and V is TRBV6-7; the DNA was not used to check the table's D call, TRBD1. TRBV6-7 is an ORF, and what it does is uncertain. The CDR3 is 10 amino acids in total, end residues counted. CDR3 region: CASSYSSQDI.

The count of this clone is one. V and J are TRBV6-4 and TRBJ2-3; 9 bases line up with TRBD2. Germline V gene data show CDR1 as MRHNA and CDR2 as SNTAGT. The CDR3 contains 16 residues. V gave up 2 bases and J gave up 0 bases; unmatched junction bases: 3. CDR3: CASSDRGGASTDTQYF. CDR3 DNA sequence: TGTGCCAGCAGTGACCGCGGGGGGGCCAGCACAGATACGCAGTATTTT.

In nucleotides, the CDR3 is TGTGCCAGCAGCCCCGGCCGCACCCTCGAGCAGTACTTC. It codes for CASSPGRTLEQYF. This chain joins TRBV7-8 and TRBJ2-7; D gene uncertain. Germline V gene data show CDR1 as SGHVS and CDR2 as FQNEAQ. The V and J ends lost 5 bases and 6 bases respectively, with 14 bases between them. This CDR3 region has 13 residues.